This T cell receptor (beta chain) was documented in a study of blood T cells in healthy people across ages. A second about 7 to 12 cycle PCR used barcoded and J-beta primers. TCRdb reprocessed the 5' RACE reads via MiXCR and lists one record per CDR3 protein. Counted here are some 1.5 million distinct CDR3 sequences, roughly 28% occurring once; the ten biggest clones make up over 7%. This receptor was obtained from a woman between 25 and 40 years old in good health. Input material: blood.

The CDR3 loop is CASSSLQGGQETQYF. The CDR3 DNA is TGTGCCAGCAGTTCTCTTCAGGGGGGCCAAGAGACCCAGTACTTC. The chain combines TRBV28 with TRBJ2-5, with D tentatively TRBD1 (7 bases). The V end was cut by 4 bases, the J end by 1 base, with 13 bases between. The germline gives CDR1 MDHEN, CDR2 SYDVKM. This CDR3 region has 15 residues.